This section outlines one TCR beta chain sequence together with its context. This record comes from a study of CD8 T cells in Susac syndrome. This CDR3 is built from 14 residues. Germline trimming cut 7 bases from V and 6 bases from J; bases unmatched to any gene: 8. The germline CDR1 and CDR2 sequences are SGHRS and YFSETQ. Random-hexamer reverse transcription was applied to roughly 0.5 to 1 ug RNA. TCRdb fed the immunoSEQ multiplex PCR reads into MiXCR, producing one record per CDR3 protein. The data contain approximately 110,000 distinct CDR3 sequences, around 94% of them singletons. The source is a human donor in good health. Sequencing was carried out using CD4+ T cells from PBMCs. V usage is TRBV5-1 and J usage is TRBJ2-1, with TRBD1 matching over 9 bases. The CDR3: CASQGTGLINEQFF. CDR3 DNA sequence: TGCGCCAGCCAAGGGACAGGGCTCATCAATGAGCAGTTCTTC.